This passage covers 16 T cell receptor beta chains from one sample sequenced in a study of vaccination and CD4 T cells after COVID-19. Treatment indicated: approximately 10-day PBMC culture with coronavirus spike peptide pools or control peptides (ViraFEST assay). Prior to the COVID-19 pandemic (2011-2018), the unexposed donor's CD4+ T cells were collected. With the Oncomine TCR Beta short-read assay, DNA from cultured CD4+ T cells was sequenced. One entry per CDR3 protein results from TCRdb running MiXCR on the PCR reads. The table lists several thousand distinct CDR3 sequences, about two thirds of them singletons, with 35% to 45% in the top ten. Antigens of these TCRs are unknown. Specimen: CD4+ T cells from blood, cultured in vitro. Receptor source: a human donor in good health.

The CDR3 DNA follows: TGCAGTGCTAGGCCGGGACAGGGAGCCTATGGCTACACCTTC. Translation gives CSARPGQGAYGYTF. The chain employs TRBV20-1 and TRBJ1-2, with TRBD1 matching over 9 bases. There are 14 residues in the CDR3. The V and J ends lost 3 bases and 4 bases, in that order; junction bases with no gene match: 6. Germline lookup yields CDR1 DFQATT and CDR2 SNEGSKA (reference sequence).

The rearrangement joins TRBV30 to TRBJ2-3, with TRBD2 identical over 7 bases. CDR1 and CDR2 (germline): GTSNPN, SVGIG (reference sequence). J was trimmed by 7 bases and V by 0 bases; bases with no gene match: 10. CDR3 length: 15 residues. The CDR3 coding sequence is TGTGCCTGGAGTGTATTGGGGGGGGATCTTAATACGCAGTATTTT. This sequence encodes CAWSVLGGDLNTQYF.

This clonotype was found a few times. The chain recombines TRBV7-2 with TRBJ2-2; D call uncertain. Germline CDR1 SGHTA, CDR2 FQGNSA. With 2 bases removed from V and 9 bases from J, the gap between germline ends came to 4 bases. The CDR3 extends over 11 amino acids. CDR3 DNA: TGTGCCAGCAGCTTAAATCGGGAGCTGTTTTTT. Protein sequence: CASSLNRELFF. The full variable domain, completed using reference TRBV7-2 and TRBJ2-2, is GAGVSQSPSNKVTEKGKDVELRCDPISGHTALYWYRQSLGQGLEFLIYFQGNSAPDKSGLPSDRFSAERTGGSVSTLTIQRTQQEDSAVYLCASSLNRELFFGEGSRLTVL.

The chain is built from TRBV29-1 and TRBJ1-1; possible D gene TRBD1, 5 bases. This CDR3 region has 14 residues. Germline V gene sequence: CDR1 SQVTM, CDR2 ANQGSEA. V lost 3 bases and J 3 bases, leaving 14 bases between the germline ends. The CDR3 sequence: CSVDGVGVDTEAFF. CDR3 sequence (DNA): TGCAGCGTTGATGGGGTGGGGGTCGACACTGAAGCTTTCTTT.

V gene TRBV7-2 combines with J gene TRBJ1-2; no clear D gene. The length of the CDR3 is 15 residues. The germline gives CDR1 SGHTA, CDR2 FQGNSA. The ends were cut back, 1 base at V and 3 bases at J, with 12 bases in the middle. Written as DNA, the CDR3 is TGTGCCAGCAGCTTAGTTGAGGGATATGACTATGGCTACACCTTC. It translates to CASSLVEGYDYGYTF.

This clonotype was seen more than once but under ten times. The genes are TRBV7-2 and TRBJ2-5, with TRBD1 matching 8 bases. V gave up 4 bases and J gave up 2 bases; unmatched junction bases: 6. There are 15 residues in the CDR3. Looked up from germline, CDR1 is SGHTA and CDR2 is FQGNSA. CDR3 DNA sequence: TGTGCCAGCAGCTCGGGACAGGACCCACAAGAGACCCAGTACTTC. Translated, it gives CASSSGQDPQETQYF.

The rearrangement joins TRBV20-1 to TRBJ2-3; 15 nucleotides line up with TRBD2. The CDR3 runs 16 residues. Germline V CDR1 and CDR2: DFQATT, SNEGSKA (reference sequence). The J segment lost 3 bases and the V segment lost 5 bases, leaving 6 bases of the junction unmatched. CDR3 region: CSAPGLAGGVTDTQYF. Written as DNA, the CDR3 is TGCAGTGCTCCGGGACTAGCGGGAGGAGTAACAGATACGCAGTATTTT.

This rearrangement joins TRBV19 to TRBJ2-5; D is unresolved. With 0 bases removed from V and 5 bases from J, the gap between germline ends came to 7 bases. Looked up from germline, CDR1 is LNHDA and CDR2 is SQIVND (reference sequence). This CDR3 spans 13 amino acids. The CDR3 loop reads CASSIDWVETQYF. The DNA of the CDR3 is TGTGCCAGTAGTATAGATTGGGTTGAGACCCAGTACTTC.

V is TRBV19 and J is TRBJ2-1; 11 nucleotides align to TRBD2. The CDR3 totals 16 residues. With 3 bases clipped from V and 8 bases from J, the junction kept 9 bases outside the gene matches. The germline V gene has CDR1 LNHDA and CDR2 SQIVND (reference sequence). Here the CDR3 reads CASSIGGSGGADEQFF. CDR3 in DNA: TGTGCCAGTAGTATTGGTGGTAGCGGGGGGGCAGATGAGCAGTTCTTC.

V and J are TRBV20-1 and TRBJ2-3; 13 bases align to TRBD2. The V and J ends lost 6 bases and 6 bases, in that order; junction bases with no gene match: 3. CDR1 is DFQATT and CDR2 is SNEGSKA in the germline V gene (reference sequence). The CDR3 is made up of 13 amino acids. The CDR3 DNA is TGCAGTGCCTTGACTAGCGGGAGGGATACGCAGTATTTT. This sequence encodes CSALTSGRDTQYF.

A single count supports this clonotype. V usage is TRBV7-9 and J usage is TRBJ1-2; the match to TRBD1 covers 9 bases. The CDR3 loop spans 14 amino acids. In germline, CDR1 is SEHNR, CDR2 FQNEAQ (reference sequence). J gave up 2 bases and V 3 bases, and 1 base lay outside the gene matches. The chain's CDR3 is CASSFGTGNYGYTF. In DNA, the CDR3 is TGTGCCAGCAGCTTCGGGACAGGGAACTATGGCTACACCTTC. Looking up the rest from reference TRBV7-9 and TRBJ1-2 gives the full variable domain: DTGVSQNPRHKITKRGQNVTFRCDPISEHNRLYWYRQTLGQGPEFLTYFQNEAQLEKSRLLSDRFSAERPKGSFSTLEIQRTEQGDSAMYLCASSFGTGNYGYTFGSGTRLTVV.

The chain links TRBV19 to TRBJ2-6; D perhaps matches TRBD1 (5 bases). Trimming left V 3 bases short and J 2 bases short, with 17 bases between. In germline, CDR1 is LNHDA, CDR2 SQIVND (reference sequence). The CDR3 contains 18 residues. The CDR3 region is CASSIPVGPGPGANVLTF. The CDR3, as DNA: TGTGCCAGTAGTATCCCCGTCGGGCCAGGGCCTGGGGCCAACGTCCTGACTTTC.

CDR3 coding DNA: TGCAGTGCTAGAGATCCGGGACTAGCGGGGGGCGGGGTCCAAGAGACCCAGTACTTC. Protein: CSARDPGLAGGGVQETQYF. The chain couples TRBV20-1 to TRBJ2-5; TRBD2 aligns across 15 bases. The CDR3 is made up of 19 amino acids. V dropped 0 bases and J dropped 1; count of bases not matched to a gene: 9. In germline, CDR1 is DFQATT, CDR2 SNEGSKA (reference sequence).

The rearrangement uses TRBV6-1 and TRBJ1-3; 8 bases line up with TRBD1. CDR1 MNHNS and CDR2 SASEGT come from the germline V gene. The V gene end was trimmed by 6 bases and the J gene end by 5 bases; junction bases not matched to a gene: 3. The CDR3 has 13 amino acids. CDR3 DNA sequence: TGTGCCAGCAGGCAGGGGGCCCGAAACACCATATATTTT. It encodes CASRQGARNTIYF.

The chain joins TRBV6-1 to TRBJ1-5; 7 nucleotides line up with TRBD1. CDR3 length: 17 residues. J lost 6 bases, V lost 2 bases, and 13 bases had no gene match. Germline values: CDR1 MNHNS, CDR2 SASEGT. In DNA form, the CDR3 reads TGTGCCAGCAGTGAACCCCCGGCCATGACAGGGCTTCAGCCCCAGCATTTT. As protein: CASSEPPAMTGLQPQHF.

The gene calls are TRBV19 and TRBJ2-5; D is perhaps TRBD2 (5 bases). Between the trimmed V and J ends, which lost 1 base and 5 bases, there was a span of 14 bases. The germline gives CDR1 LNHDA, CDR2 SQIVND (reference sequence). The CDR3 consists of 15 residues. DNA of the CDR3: TGTGCCAGTAGTATAGGCCTCGGGGTCGGGGAGACCCAGTACTTC. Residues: CASSIGLGVGETQYF.